This T cell receptor beta chain was observed in a study of blood T cell repertoires in COVID-19 (dated by TCRdb to about 2020). Broadly, across the study: Collaborator samples came from the United States, Italy and Spain and covered acute and convalescent phases of COVID-19. The material from the prospective study consisted of cDNA or gDNA derived from T cells, B-cell-depleted T cells, or PBMCs. Deeply sampled blood TCRbeta repertoires from subjects exposed to, actively infected with, or recovered from COVID-19 were included in the dataset. A freely available public database, intended as a resource for researchers studying the immune response to SARS-CoV-2, is where the repertoires were released. The samples were drawn from the first 160 participants of the ongoing ImmuneRACE study and from 1,200 or so subjects provided by 6 global collaborators. Sample metadata almost always included a de-identified subject ID, COVID-19 status, age in years and sex. HLA class I and class II types, where available, came from metadata supplied by the sample provider rather than from assay-based typing.

The CDR3 holds 15 amino acids from the cysteine to the phenylalanine. The sequence is cut down to CDR3 DNA, 45 bases in frame from base 1. The germline V gene encodes CDR1 DFQATT and CDR2 SNEGSKA (reference sequence). The immunoSEQ Assay, a bias-controlled multiplex PCR, was used to amplify TCRbeta CDR3 regions from genomic DNA. In the source study's methods: The number of nucleated cells in each sample was estimated from the amplification of reference gene primers within the assay. To quantify the absolute abundance of each unique TCRbeta CDR3 rearrangement, sequence reads were collapsed and filtered. For each sample, productive Simpson clonality was calculated as the square root of Simpson's diversity index over productive rearrangements. Here the immuneACCESS table is served through TCRdb, limited to in-frame sequences with V and J called. Missing clones are a known gap in these copies; in checked studies unresolved V genes cover under half, and the rest lacks a known reason. Clone size and V and J calls were adopted from that table, with D and trimming inferred from the DNA. This sample holds hundreds of thousands of clones; around nine tenths were observed only once. The ten largest account for 0.65% to 0.85% of the sample.

Concerning this clone itself: Its antigen is unknown. Germline is not matched at one junction end, which may reflect a read error.

Overall results and qualifications from the work: The amount of clinical and demographic metadata varied by source and participant and was provided uncurated.

At one collaborating source in Seattle, patients were enrolled during active infection and were followed longitudinally through the course of disease. Collaborating institutions collected whole blood in K2EDTA tubes following their own protocols. Collaborator samples were shipped for TCRbeta analysis as frozen whole blood, isolated PBMCs, or DNA extracted from either sample type. The source of this sequence is a man in his sixties with COVID-19, enrolled during active disease. The V and J segments used are TRBV20-1 and TRBJ2-1; TRBD1 is possibly the D segment (5 matching bases). Sequencing input: peripheral blood. At the DNA level, the sequence is TGCAGTGCTAGTGGAGTTGGGGCCTCCTCCAATGAGCAGTTCTTC. Translated, it gives CSASGVGASSNEQFF.